Listed here are 5 T cell receptor beta chains from one sample, sequenced in a study of tumor and adjacent non-tumor tissue in lung cancer. TCRbeta libraries were built with three rounds of nested PCR, modified from ARM-PCR. TCRdb reprocessed the multiplex PCR reads with MiXCR, giving one entry per CDR3 protein. The repertoire holds more than 90,000 distinct CDR3 sequences, with 67% as singletons. RNA was extracted from bulk tissue without any cell sorting. Sequenced: lung tumor tissue. The receptors shown here come from a man in his 60s with non-small cell lung cancer.

For this clonotype: A read error is possible here, since a much larger clone lies one base away. V and J are TRBV20-1 and TRBJ1-1; D is unresolved. The CDR3 spans 12 residues. The V gene lost 6 bases and the J gene lost 4 bases, with 12 bases spanning the gap. CDR1 is DFQATT and CDR2 is SNEGSKA in the germline V gene (reference sequence). The CDR3 nucleotides read TGCAGTGCGCTGGGAGGGAGCACTGAAGCTTTCTTT. Translation: CSALGGSTEAFF.

The chain couples TRBV6-5 to TRBJ1-1, with D possibly TRBD1 on 5 matching bases. The V and J ends lost 2 bases and 4 bases respectively, with 11 bases between them. The CDR3 covers 14 residues. Germline assignment: CDR1 MNHEY and CDR2 SVGAGI. CDR3 region: CASSYGGTGTEAFF. The CDR3 nucleotides read TGTGCCAGCAGTTACGGGGGGACGGGCACTGAAGCTTTCTTT.

In regard to this clonotype: Its ends do not fully match the called genes, so a read error is possible. The chain carries TRBV6-2 or TRBV6-3 and TRBJ2-3, with 13 bases fitting TRBD2. The length of the CDR3 is 19 residues. Germline CDR1 reads MNHEY; CDR2 reads SVGEGT. This CDR3 is CASSCVGTSGIKVTDMQYF. CDR3 in DNA: TGTGCCAGCAGTTGCGTTGGGACTAGCGGGATAAAGGTCACAGATATGCAGTATTTT.

A note on this clonotype: Lacking the conserved final phenylalanine or tryptophan, this CDR3 likely reflects a read error. The V and J genes are TRBV11-2 and TRBJ2-2; 14 bases are a match to TRBD2. Germline V gives CDR1 SGHAT, CDR2 FQNNGV. There are 18 residues in the CDR3. The CDR3 coding sequence is TGTGCAAGCAGCTCGGGACTAGCGGGAGTGACGAACACCGGGGAGCTGTTTCTT. It encodes CASSSGLAGVTNTGELFL.

The rearrangement uses TRBV7-9 and TRBJ2-1; the match to TRBD2 covers 10 bases. Germline assignment: CDR1 SEHNR and CDR2 FQNEAQ (reference sequence). The CDR3 is 17 amino acids. Trimming at V came to 4 bases and at J to 2 bases, leaving 8 bases not matched to a gene. CDR3 residues: CASSSLGAGGTYNEQFF. DNA for the CDR3: TGTGCCAGCAGCTCCCTTGGAGCGGGAGGGACCTACAATGAGCAGTTCTTC.